The 22 T cell receptor beta chains below come from one sample, sequenced in a study of cytomegalovirus exposure and HLA in healthy donors. Both 60 Vbeta primers and 13 Jbeta primers went into the PCR. Assay used: immunoSEQ multiplex PCR; TCRdb lists only in-frame clones, some missing. The sample table sets out fewer than 95,000 clones. Sequencing input: PBMCs. Receptor source: a woman aged 40 to 50 in good health and CMV-seropositive.

The chain employs TRBV19 and TRBJ2-6, with 7 positions matching TRBD1. CDR1 is LNHDA and CDR2 is SQIVND in the germline V gene (reference sequence). The CDR3 covers 15 residues. Germline trimming cut 9 bases from V and 2 bases from J; bases unmatched to any gene: 7. The CDR3 DNA reads TGTGCCAGCACGATCGACAGGGCTGGGGCCAACGTCCTGACTTTC. Translated: CASTIDRAGANVLTF.

CDR3 coding DNA: TGTGCCAGCAGTTTAGGGACTAGCGGCCAAGAGACCCAGTACTTC. This encodes CASSLGTSGQETQYF. The genes are TRBV28 and TRBJ2-5; 11 bases match TRBD2. Trimming took 2 bases from V and 1 from J; bases not matched to a gene: 0. The CDR3 sequence is 15 residues long. CDR1 MDHEN and CDR2 SYDVKM come from the germline V gene. The complete variable domain, with remaining parts taken from reference TRBV28 and TRBJ2-5, reads DVKVTQSSRYLVKRTGEKVFLECVQDMDHENMFWYRQDPGLGLRLIYFSYDVKMKEKGDIPEGYSVSREKKERFSLILESASTNQTSMYLCASSLGTSGQETQYFGPGTRLLVL.

The V call is TRBV10-3, the J call TRBJ2-7; the D is unclear. The germline V gene has CDR1 ENHRY and CDR2 SYGVKD. V dropped 6 bases and J dropped 0 bases, with 9 bases sitting between them. The CDR3 spans 13 residues. CDR3 DNA: TGTGCCATCAGCTCAGGCGCCTCCTACGAGCAGTACTTC. Encoded protein: CAISSGASYEQYF.

The chain couples TRBV5-4 to TRBJ1-1, with TRBD1 identical over 7 bases. Germline V CDR1 and CDR2: SGHNT, YYREEE (reference sequence). The CDR3 runs 13 residues. V lost 3 bases to trimming and J lost 8 bases; unmatched junction nucleotides: 7. CDR3 loop: CASSWKGQSEAFF. The CDR3 DNA reads TGTGCCAGCAGCTGGAAGGGACAGTCCGAAGCTTTCTTT.

This chain joins TRBV18 and TRBJ2-1; 11 bases match TRBD2. The germline CDR1 and CDR2 sequences are KGHSH and LQKENI. V lost 3 bases to trimming and J lost 5 bases; unmatched junction nucleotides: 3. This CDR3 spans 15 amino acids. The CDR3 sequence is CASSPLAGGHNEQFF. The CDR3 coding sequence is TGTGCCAGCTCACCCCTAGCGGGAGGTCACAATGAGCAGTTCTTC.

The rearrangement uses TRBV30 and TRBJ1-3; D remains unclear. Germline V lookup: CDR1 GTSNPN, CDR2 SVGIG (reference sequence). V lost 1 base and J lost 2, with 9 bases in between. The CDR3 is made up of 14 amino acids. The DNA for the CDR3 is TGTGCCTGGAGTGCCTACAGTACTGGAAACACCATATATTTT. Translation gives CAWSAYSTGNTIYF.

The chain has TRBV28 and TRBJ1-3; D ambiguous. CDR3 size: 14 residues. The V end was cut by 3 bases, the J end by 2 bases, with 8 bases between. Germline CDR1 reads MDHEN; CDR2 reads SYDVKM. CDR3 sequence (DNA): TGTGCCAGCAGTTTCCGGGGAACTGGAAACACCATATATTTT. Its translation: CASSFRGTGNTIYF.

The CDR3 loop is CASSQARGGGGYTF. DNA for the CDR3: TGTGCCAGCAGCCAAGCCCGCGGGGGGGGTGGCTACACCTTC. This chain links TRBV4-2 with TRBJ1-2, with D tentatively TRBD1 (5 bases). Deletions cut 1 base from V and 7 bases from J, with 13 bases between. In germline, CDR1 is LGHNA, CDR2 YNFKEQ. This CDR3 has 14 residues.

The rearrangement links TRBV11-2 to TRBJ2-5; D possibly corresponds to TRBD1 (6 bases). The tail of the sequence fits TRBJ2-7 better, so the J call may be wrong. CDR1 and CDR2 (germline): SGHAT, FQNNGV. CDR3 length: 14 residues. The CDR3 DNA follows: TGTGCCAGCAGCGTGACAGGTAACTCCTACGAGCAGTACTTC. Its protein is CASSVTGNSYEQYF.

In DNA form, the CDR3 reads TGTGCCAGCAGTGAAGCTGAGGCCCAGGGAACTGAAGCTTTCTTT. Translating gives CASSEAEAQGTEAFF. The chain carries TRBV6-1 and TRBJ1-1; possibly TRBD1 for D (5 bases). This CDR3 spans 15 amino acids. Germline V gene sequence: CDR1 MNHNS, CDR2 SASEGT. With 0 bases removed from V and 5 bases from J, the gap between germline ends came to 13 bases.

The V and J genes are TRBV15 and TRBJ2-6, with 12 bases identical to TRBD1. Germline V CDR1 and CDR2: LNHNV, YYDKDF (reference sequence). The CDR3 totals 19 residues. Losses at the gene ends were 0 bases for V and 2 bases for J; bases not matched to a gene: 5. CDR3 coding DNA: TGTGCCACCAGCAGAGATCACGGGACAGGGGGCGCTGGGGCCAACGTCCTGACTTTC. This translates into CATSRDHGTGGAGANVLTF.

The chain uses TRBV19 and TRBJ2-5, with 10 bases matching TRBD2. CDR3 length equals 18 residues. Unmatched junction bases numbered 19, after V lost 7 bases and J lost 5 bases. CDR1 and CDR2 from the germline V gene are LNHDA and SQIVND (reference sequence). CDR3 in amino acids: CASMEAPERGGYGETQYF. In DNA, the CDR3 is TGTGCCAGTATGGAGGCTCCCGAGCGGGGGGGGTATGGGGAGACCCAGTACTTC.

The V and J genes are TRBV5-1 and TRBJ2-3; a weak D match, TRBD2 (5 bases). The CDR3 totals 16 residues. The V and J ends lost 5 bases and 2 bases respectively, with 18 bases between them. Germline V lookup: CDR1 SGHRS, CDR2 YFSETQ. The CDR3 sequence is CASRPEPGSYTDTQYF. As DNA, the CDR3 is TGCGCCAGCAGACCCGAACCGGGATCGTACACAGATACGCAGTATTTT.

This rearrangement joins TRBV6-1 to TRBJ2-3, with TRBD2 matching over 15 bases. The CDR3 is 17 residues long. Per germline, CDR1 MNHNS and CDR2 SASEGT. The junction had 6 bases not matched to a gene; V was cut back by 4 bases and J by 4 bases. The CDR3 region is CASSGGRTSGGADTQYF. The CDR3 DNA reads as TGTGCCAGCAGTGGAGGAAGGACTAGCGGGGGGGCAGATACGCAGTATTTT.

The DNA of the CDR3 is TGCGCCAGCAGCCAGTCCAGGGCCGATCAGCCCCAGCATTTT. Residues: CASSQSRADQPQHF. V gene TRBV4-1 combines with J gene TRBJ1-5; perhaps TRBD1 as D (5 bases). CDR1 is MGHRA, CDR2 YSYEKL, per germline. CDR3 size: 14 residues. Trimming left V 3 bases short and J 5 bases short, with 11 bases between.

This chain connects TRBV5-6 to TRBJ1-1; weak D call: TRBD1 (5 bases). The germline gives CDR1 SGHDT, CDR2 YYEEEE. The CDR3 loop spans 17 amino acids. Trimming took 0 bases from V and 0 from J, leaving 15 bases between them. The DNA of the CDR3 is TGTGCCAGCAGCTTGGCCACGGCAGGGCTCATGAACACTGAAGCTTTCTTT. Its protein product is CASSLATAGLMNTEAFF. The complete variable domain, with remaining parts taken from reference TRBV5-6 and TRBJ1-1, reads DAGVTQSPTHLIKTRGQQVTLRCSPKSGHDTVSWYQQALGQGPQFIFQYYEEEERQRGNFPDRFSGHQFPNYSSELNVNALLLGDSALYLCASSLATAGLMNTEAFFGQGTRLTVV.

V and J are TRBV7-8 and TRBJ2-5; 7 bases agree with TRBD1. The germline CDR1 and CDR2 sequences are SGHVS and FQNEAQ. This CDR3 has 15 amino acids. V lost 5 bases to trimming and J lost 2 bases; unmatched junction nucleotides: 8. CDR3 bases: TGTGCCAGCAGCGTGGGACAGTTTATTCAAGAGACCCAGTACTTC. Amino acids: CASSVGQFIQETQYF.

The J gene is TRBJ2-7, the V gene TRBV30; no reliable D call. Trimming took 3 bases from V and 6 from J, leaving 15 bases between them. Germline-derived CDR1 and CDR2 are GTSNPN and SVGIG (reference sequence). There are 13 residues in the CDR3. CDR3 sequence reads: CAWRTPSGSEQYF. CDR3 DNA sequence: TGTGCCTGGAGGACCCCATCGGGTAGCGAGCAGTACTTC.

The J gene is TRBJ1-1, the V gene TRBV2; possibly TRBD1 for D (5 bases). Trimming removed 11 bases from V and 0 bases from J, with 28 bases in between. Germline V gene sequence: CDR1 SNHLY, CDR2 FYNNEI. This CDR3 contains 18 residues. In DNA form, the CDR3 reads TGTGCCGGTAGTAGGCGGGGGGAGGGAAATATCATGAACACTGAAGCTTTCTTT. This translates into CAGSRRGEGNIMNTEAFF. Full variable domain (outside the CDR3, taken from reference TRBV2 and TRBJ1-1): EPEVTQTPSHQVTQMGQEVILRCVPISNHLYFYWYRQILGQKVEFLVSFYNNEISEKSEIFDDQFSVERPDGSNFTLKIRSTKLEDSAMYFCAGSRRGEGNIMNTEAFFGQGTRLTVV.

The chain couples TRBV6-1 to TRBJ1-1; the D is unclear. The CDR3 covers 12 residues. Trimming took off 7 bases at V and 8 bases at J, with 14 bases between the two ends. Germline V CDR1 and CDR2: MNHNS, SASEGT. CDR3 nucleotides: TGTGCCAGCAACGGGAACCGTTTAGAAGCTTTCTTT. It yields the protein CASNGNRLEAFF.

The genes are TRBV29-1 and TRBJ2-1; 10 positions agree with TRBD2. The CDR3 loop spans 16 amino acids. J gave up 7 bases and V 4 bases, and 13 bases lay outside the gene matches. The germline CDR1 and CDR2 sequences are SQVTM and ANQGSEA. CDR3 amino acids: CSVGHPSSGGTNEQFF. Here the CDR3 DNA reads TGCAGCGTTGGCCACCCTTCTAGCGGGGGTACGAATGAGCAGTTCTTC.

The gene calls are TRBV27 and TRBJ2-1; no definite D call. The germline V and J ends were trimmed by 7 bases and 0 bases, with 16 bases remaining between them. The V gene's germline CDR1 is MNHEY and CDR2 SMNVEV (reference sequence). This CDR3 has 16 residues. DNA for the CDR3: TGTGCCAGCACCACCCCCGACACCAGCTCCTACAATGAGCAGTTCTTC. Protein product: CASTTPDTSSYNEQFF.